The source of this T cell receptor (beta chain) is a study of T cell responses to AZD1222 COVID-19 vaccine. Study outcomes and limitations: Repertoires were sampled only after the peak T cell response. Spike-specific TCRs gained breadth and depth after people received two AZD1222 doses. At baseline, just 6 or 7 AZD1222 recipients tested seropositive.

The CDR3 totals 17 residues. As concerns this clone: Its antigen remains unidentified.

Profiling relied on immunoSEQ multiplex PCR, and the TCRdb table lists in-frame clones only, not all of them. The table lists 150,000 to 180,000 clones, less than 90% of them singletons. Here the sequenced sample was peripheral blood, taken on day 0 of AZD1222 vaccination. The chain carries TRBV21-1 and TRBJ2-3; TRBD2 is the table's D call and was not checked against the DNA. TRBV21-1 is a pseudogene. The TCR originated in an adult in good health. The CDR3 reads CASSYSGGGPSTDTQYF. CDR3 coding DNA: TGTGCCAGCAGCTACTCCGGGGGGGGACCAAGTACAGATACGCAGTATTTT.